This T cell receptor (beta chain) was captured in a study of regulatory T cells in long-lasting Graves disease. Time point in this sample: newly diagnosed GD, antithyroid drugs for less than 3 months. RNA isolated from PBMCs was used to make the TCR library. From an endocrinology department in Xi'an, China, came the patients. CDR3 length: 15 amino acids. Per the germline V gene, CDR1 is SEHNR and CDR2 is FQNEAQ (reference sequence). Trimming cost V 5 bases and J 7 bases, with 17 bases left between them. The authors built TCR beta libraries using iRepertoire HTBI primers and Arm-PCR of CDR3 regions. As handled by the study authors: Across all samples, roughly 60 TRBV segments and 11 to 15 TRBJ segments were identified. TCRdb used MiXCR to reprocess the multiplex PCR reads, holding one entry per CDR3 protein. The V and J calls were determined by TCRdb, not by the authors. This sample has roughly 420,000 distinct CDR3 sequences, with approximately 16% found just once.

Another study also made use of these data, one on T cells in Graves' hyperthyroidism and ophthalmopathy. That report adds: Diagnoses were established using clinical symptoms, serum thyroxine and TRAb, thyroid ultrasound and orbital computed tomography.

This TCR was sampled from a woman younger than 30 with Graves disease. Sequenced material: peripheral blood mononuclear cells (PBMCs), taken at new diagnosis, from a patient treated with antithyroid drugs. This sequence joins TRBV7-9 and TRBJ1-4; D might be TRBD1 (6 bases). This CDR3 is CASSPVLGGGEKLFF. The CDR3 DNA sequence: TGTGCCAGCAGCCCCGTGTTGGGGGGCGGTGAAAAACTGTTTTTT.